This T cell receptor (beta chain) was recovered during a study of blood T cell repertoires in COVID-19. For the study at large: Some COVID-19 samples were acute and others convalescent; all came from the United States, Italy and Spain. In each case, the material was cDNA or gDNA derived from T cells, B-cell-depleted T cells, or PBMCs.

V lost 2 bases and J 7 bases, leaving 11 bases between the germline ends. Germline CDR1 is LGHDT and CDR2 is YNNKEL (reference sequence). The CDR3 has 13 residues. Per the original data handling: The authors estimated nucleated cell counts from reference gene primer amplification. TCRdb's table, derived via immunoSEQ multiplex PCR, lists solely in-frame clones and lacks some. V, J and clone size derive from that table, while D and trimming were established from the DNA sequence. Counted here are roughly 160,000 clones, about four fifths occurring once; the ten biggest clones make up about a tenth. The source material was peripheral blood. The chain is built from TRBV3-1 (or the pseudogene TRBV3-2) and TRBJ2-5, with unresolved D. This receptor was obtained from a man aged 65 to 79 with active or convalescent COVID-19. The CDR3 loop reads CASSQNPSGTQYF. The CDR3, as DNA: TGTGCCAGCAGCCAAAACCCTTCCGGGACCCAGTACTTC.